The following is a T cell receptor (beta chain) sequence with its context. As yet, its antigen is unknown. This sample stems from a study of T cell responses to AZD1222 COVID-19 vaccine. Study results and limitations: Spike-specific TCR repertoires showed rising breadth and depth after two AZD1222 doses.

Here immunoSEQ multiplex PCR was the method, and the copy in TCRdb shows in-frame clones only, minus some. The profile shows 95,000 to 150,000 clones, about 93% of them singletons. The germline V gene has CDR1 MNHEY and CDR2 SMNVEV (reference sequence). The length of the CDR3 is 15 residues. The ends lost 5 bases at V and 2 bases at J; junction bases unmatched: 7. This TCR was sampled from an adult who received the MenACWY meningococcal vaccine as a control. The genes are TRBV27 and TRBJ2-5; 8 bases agree with TRBD1. The source material was peripheral blood, sampled 28 days after the second dose of the MenACWY control vaccine. The CDR3 region has the DNA TGTGCCAGCAGTACATCAGGGGGCCTACAAGAGACCCAGTACTTC. Its protein product is CASSTSGGLQETQYF.